This T cell receptor beta chain derives from a study of T-cell memory formation after mild COVID-19. Whole-study findings and limits: The CD4+ clones that contracted clustered mainly within CM and EM, and the CD8+ clones concentrated in EMRA. Memory from before infection featured some responding clones, which suggests cross-reactive memory joined.

UMIs and sample barcodes were carried by the TCR alpha and TCR beta cDNA libraries that 5'RACE produced using constant-segment primers. TCRdb analysed the 5' RACE reads with MiXCR anew, one entry per CDR3 protein. The profile shows around 140,000 distinct CDR3 sequences, approximately 25% of them singletons. There are 14 residues in the CDR3. CDR1 MNHEY and CDR2 SVGEGT come from the germline V gene. V was trimmed by 0 bases and J by 1 base, leaving 3 bases between them. This clonotype was recorded once. The antigen is undetermined. The rearrangement uses TRBV6-2 or TRBV6-3 and TRBJ2-2; D is undetermined. Sequencing was carried out using PBMCs or a T cell subset sorted from them (not recorded which). This receptor was identified in an adult woman who had mild COVID-19 (a few samples of this study predate the infection). Cell type and time point are not known. The CDR3 DNA follows: TGTGCCAGCAGTTACTCGGAGAACACCGGGGAGCTGTTTTTT. It yields the protein CASSYSENTGELFF.